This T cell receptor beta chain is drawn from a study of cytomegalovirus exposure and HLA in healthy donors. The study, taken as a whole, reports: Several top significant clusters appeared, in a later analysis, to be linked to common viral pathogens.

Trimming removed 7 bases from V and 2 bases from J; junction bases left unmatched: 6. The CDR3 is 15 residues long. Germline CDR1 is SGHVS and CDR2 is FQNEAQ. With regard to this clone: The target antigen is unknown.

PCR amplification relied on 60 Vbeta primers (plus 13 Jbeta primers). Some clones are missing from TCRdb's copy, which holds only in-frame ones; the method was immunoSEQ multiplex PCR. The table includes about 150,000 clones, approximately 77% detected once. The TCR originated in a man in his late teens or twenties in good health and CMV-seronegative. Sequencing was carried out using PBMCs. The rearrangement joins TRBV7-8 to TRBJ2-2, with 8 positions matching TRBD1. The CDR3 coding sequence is TGTGCCAGCAAGGCTGGACAGGGAAACACCGGGGAGCTGTTTTTT. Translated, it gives CASKAGQGNTGELFF.